The TCR beta chain under discussion was sequenced for a study of patients and donors after allogeneic stem cell transplantation. The table lists this clonotype with many counts. In TCRdb, the RT-PCR reads were re-called with MiXCR into one record per CDR3 protein. The sample gives roughly 880,000 distinct CDR3 sequences, roughly 18% of which show up once; 6% is in the top ten. The sequenced sample was blood, either unsorted or a sorted T cell fraction (not recorded which). The clonotype was recovered from a human donor who was either an allogeneic HSCT recipient or a stem cell or donor lymphocyte infusion donor (not recorded which). It is not recorded whose cells these are; they may come from a transplant donor.

The CDR3 here is CASRGQGVRNEQFF. DNA for the CDR3: TGTGCCAGCAGGGGACAGGGAGTACGCAATGAGCAGTTCTTC. This sequence joins TRBV12-3 or TRBV12-4 and TRBJ2-1, with 9 nucleotides matching TRBD1. The V segment lost 6 bases and the J segment 6 bases; nucleotides outside the gene matches: 6. The CDR3 sequence is 14 residues long.